These 16 T cell receptor beta chains originate from one sample sequenced in a study of T cell responses to AZD1222 COVID-19 vaccine. The protocol was immunoSEQ multiplex PCR, while the TCRdb copy is restricted to in-frame clones and leaves out a portion. The profile covers approximately 120,000 clones, with over 80% appearing a single time and roughly 7% taken by the ten largest. Here the sequenced sample was peripheral blood, taken on day 0 of AZD1222 vaccination. These receptors all come from an adult in good health.

The rearrangement joins TRBV19 to TRBJ1-5; D ambiguous. CDR1 is LNHDA, CDR2 SQIVND, per germline (reference sequence). CDR3 size: 15 residues. The V end lost 3 bases, the J end lost 6 bases, and 15 bases lay between the germline ends. The CDR3 loop reads CASSIDLSTRQPQHF. The CDR3 bases are TGTGCCAGTAGTATCGATCTCAGCACTCGTCAGCCCCAGCATTTT. The variable domain in full, completed from reference TRBV19 and TRBJ1-5, reads DGGITQSPKYLFRKEGQNVTLSCEQNLNHDAMYWYRQDPGQGLRLIYYSQIVNDFQKGDIAEGYSVSREKKESFPLTVTSAQKNPTAFYLCASSIDLSTRQPQHFGDGTRLSIL.

The chain combines TRBV30 with TRBJ1-2; no firm D call. Germline lookup yields CDR1 GTSNPN and CDR2 SVGIG (reference sequence). The V gene lost 3 bases and the J gene lost 8 bases, with 10 bases spanning the gap. This CDR3 has 11 residues. CDR3 bases: TGTGCCTGGAGCCATCTTCAGGGCTACACCTTC. Translation: CAWSHLQGYTF.

This chain joins TRBV11-3 and TRBJ2-7; D is perhaps TRBD2 (7 bases). Looked up from germline, CDR1 is SGHNT and CDR2 is YENEEA. The V end lost 5 bases, the J end lost 6 bases, and 20 bases lay between the germline ends. CDR3 length equals 15 residues. For the CDR3, the DNA is TGTGCCAGCAGCCTAGGGGGGGGAACATCGGGCGAGCAGTACTTC. This encodes CASSLGGGTSGEQYF.

V is TRBV12-3 or TRBV12-4 and J is TRBJ1-2; no firm D call. Trimming took off 6 bases at V and 0 bases at J, with 2 bases between the two ends. The CDR3 loop spans 11 amino acids. CDR3 coding DNA: TGTGCCAGCAGCCCTAACTATGGCTACACCTTC. It codes for CASSPNYGYTF.

V gene TRBV24-1 combines with J gene TRBJ1-2, with unresolved D. Germline loops: CDR1 KGHDR, CDR2 SFDVKD. The CDR3 loop spans 13 amino acids. The V end lost 3 bases, the J end lost 6 bases, and 10 bases lay between the germline ends. CDR3 coding DNA: TGTGCCACCAGTGATACCGCTGGTGATGGCTACACCTTC. The encoded protein is CATSDTAGDGYTF.

The chain is built from TRBV19 and TRBJ2-2; weak D call: TRBD1 (6 bases). The CDR3 extends over 14 amino acids. The V and J ends lost 7 bases and 7 bases respectively, with 16 bases between them. The germline CDR1 and CDR2 sequences are LNHDA and SQIVND (reference sequence). The CDR3 loop is CASIRDTRVGELFF. The CDR3, as DNA: TGTGCCAGTATCCGGGACACGAGGGTCGGGGAGCTGTTTTTT.

The chain carries TRBV19 and TRBJ1-1; D not certain. The CDR3 loop spans 13 amino acids. Germline assignment: CDR1 LNHDA and CDR2 SQIVND (reference sequence). V lost 6 bases and J lost 1, with 9 bases in between. The CDR3 here is CASRDLRNTEAFF. As DNA, the CDR3 is TGTGCCAGTAGGGACCTTCGGAACACTGAAGCTTTCTTT.

The count of this clone is one. The rearrangement uses TRBV27 and TRBJ1-2; D perhaps matches TRBD1 (6 bases). This CDR3 has 15 residues. CDR1 MNHEY and CDR2 SMNVEV come from the germline V gene (reference sequence). Trimming took off 5 bases at V and 2 bases at J, with 15 bases between the two ends. The CDR3 is CASSPWGGPNYGYTF. The DNA for the CDR3 is TGTGCCAGCAGTCCCTGGGGGGGGCCCAACTATGGCTACACCTTC.

The chain has TRBV6-5 and TRBJ1-1; D remains ambiguous. The CDR3 extends over 15 amino acids. The germline V and J ends were trimmed by 7 bases and 1 base, with 16 bases remaining between them. Germline CDR1 MNHEY, CDR2 SVGAGI. The CDR3 DNA reads TGTGCCAGCACCCCTTTTCAGGAACGGAACACTGAAGCTTTCTTT. Its translation is CASTPFQERNTEAFF.

The chain recombines TRBV29-1 with TRBJ2-5, with a tentative D call TRBD2 (6 bases). CDR1 and CDR2 (germline): SQVTM, ANQGSEA. The CDR3 sequence is 11 residues long. Trimming took off 6 bases at V and 2 bases at J, with 7 bases between the two ends. The CDR3 coding sequence is TGCAGCGTGGGACTTCAAGAGACCCAGTACTTC. Translation gives CSVGLQETQYF.

The chain carries TRBV7-6 and TRBJ1-2; 8 nucleotides match TRBD1. This CDR3 is 15 amino acids long. Germline CDR1 SGHVS, CDR2 FNYEAQ. The V and J ends lost 5 bases and 0 bases, in that order; junction bases with no gene match: 5. The CDR3 is CASSTRTGTNYGYTF. CDR3 DNA sequence: TGTGCCAGCAGCACCCGGACAGGGACTAACTATGGCTACACCTTC.

The chain links TRBV11-2 to TRBJ2-7, with a possible D match to TRBD2 (6 bases). Germline CDR1 reads SGHAT; CDR2 reads FQNNGV. This CDR3 has 16 residues. Trimming took off 5 bases at V and 0 bases at J, with 17 bases between the two ends. CDR3 sequence reads: CASSDRDFQSSYEQYF. CDR3 coding DNA: TGTGCCAGCAGCGACCGGGACTTTCAGAGCTCCTACGAGCAGTACTTC.

This chain uses TRBV7-2 with TRBJ1-2; 7 nucleotides agree with TRBD1. CDR3 length: 14 amino acids. CDR1 is SGHTA, CDR2 FQGNSA, per germline. The V segment lost 5 bases and the J segment 3 bases; nucleotides outside the gene matches: 6. Written as DNA, the CDR3 is TGTGCCAGCAGCCTACAGGGGACAGACTATGGCTACACCTTC. Residues: CASSLQGTDYGYTF. The entire variable domain, with the rest obtained from reference TRBV7-2 and TRBJ1-2, is as follows: GAGVSQSPSNKVTEKGKDVELRCDPISGHTALYWYRQSLGQGLEFLIYFQGNSAPDKSGLPSDRFSAERTGGSVSTLTIQRTQQEDSAVYLCASSLQGTDYGYTFGSGTRLTVV.

The chain is built from TRBV10-1 and TRBJ1-4; D gene ambiguous. CDR1 and CDR2 (germline): WNHNN, SYGVQD (reference sequence). Trimming took off 0 bases at V and 8 bases at J, with 13 bases between the two ends. This CDR3 spans 15 amino acids. CDR3 DNA: TGCGCCAGCAGTGAGTCGACGGCGGGGAACGAAAAACTGTTTTTT. This encodes CASSESTAGNEKLFF.

This chain connects TRBV7-2 to TRBJ1-2; D not certain. The CDR3 has 12 residues. V was trimmed by 0 bases and J by 7 bases, leaving 6 bases between them. Germline CDR1 reads SGHTA; CDR2 reads FQGNSA. CDR3: CASSLAYGGYTF. DNA of the CDR3: TGTGCCAGCAGCTTAGCTTATGGTGGCTACACCTTC.

The chain links TRBV5-5 to TRBJ1-1; possible D gene TRBD1, 6 bases. Trimming pared 3 bases from V and 1 base from J, leaving 13 bases between. Germline loops: CDR1 SGHKS, CDR2 YYEKEE (reference sequence). The CDR3 has 15 residues. CDR3 sequence reads: CASSSTGTKNTEAFF. The CDR3 nucleotides read TGTGCCAGCAGCTCAACCGGGACAAAGAACACTGAAGCTTTCTTT.